Given below is one T cell receptor beta chain in context. The entry originates in a study of blood T cell repertoires in COVID-19. Whole-study context: Whether acute or convalescent, the COVID-19 samples came from the United States, Italy and Spain.

Trimming removed 0 bases from V and 7 bases from J; junction bases left unmatched: 8. The CDR3 contains 15 residues. CDR1 SGHRS and CDR2 YFSETQ come from the germline V gene. Method: immunoSEQ multiplex PCR; TCRdb's copy keeps in-frame clones and lacks some. The sample lists roughly 130,000 clones, about 90% occurring once. The sequenced sample consisted of peripheral blood. The receptor comes from a man between 60 and 75 years old with active or convalescent COVID-19. The rearrangement links TRBV5-1 to TRBJ2-7, with 9 positions matching TRBD1. CDR3 in DNA: TGCGCCAGCAGCTTGGATGGGACAGGGCCCGGGGAGCAGTACTTC. This sequence encodes CASSLDGTGPGEQYF.